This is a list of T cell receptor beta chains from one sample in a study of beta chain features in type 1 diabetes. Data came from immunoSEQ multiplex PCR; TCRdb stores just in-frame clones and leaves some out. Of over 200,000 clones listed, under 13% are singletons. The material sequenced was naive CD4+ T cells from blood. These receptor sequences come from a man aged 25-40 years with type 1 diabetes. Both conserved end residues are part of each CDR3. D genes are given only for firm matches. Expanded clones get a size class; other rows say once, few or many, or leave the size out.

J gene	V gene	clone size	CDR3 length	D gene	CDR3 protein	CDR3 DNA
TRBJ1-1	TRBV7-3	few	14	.	CASSLARENTEAFF	TGTGCCAGCAGCTTGGCCAGGGAAAACACTGAAGCTTTCTTT
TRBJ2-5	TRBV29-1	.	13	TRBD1	CSVREGAGETQYF	TGCAGCGTGAGAGAGGGGGCCGGGGAGACCCAGTACTTC
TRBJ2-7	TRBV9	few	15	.	CASSVDPGSIYEQYF	TGTGCCAGCAGCGTAGACCCCGGTTCGATCTACGAGCAGTACTTC
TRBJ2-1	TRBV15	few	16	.	CATSRVVGGLYNEQFF	TGTGCCACCAGCAGAGTAGTGGGGGGACTGTACAATGAGCAGTTCTTC
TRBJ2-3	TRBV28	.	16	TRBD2	CASGSGGGPSTDTQYF	TGTGCCAGCGGGAGTGGCGGGGGGCCCTCCACAGATACGCAGTATTTT
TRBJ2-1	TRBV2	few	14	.	CASRPAGSYNEQFF	TGTGCCAGCAGACCGGCGGGCTCCTACAATGAGCAGTTCTTC
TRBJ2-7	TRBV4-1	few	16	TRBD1	CASSRINRGVKYEQYF	TGCGCCAGCAGCCGAATCAACAGGGGTGTTAAATACGAGCAGTACTTC
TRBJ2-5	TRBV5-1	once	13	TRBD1	CASTGQGQETQYF	TGCGCCAGCACCGGACAGGGACAAGAGACCCAGTACTTC
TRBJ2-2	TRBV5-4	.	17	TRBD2	CASSSRLGRGGTGELFF	TGTGCCAGCAGCTCCCGATTGGGCCGGGGGGGCACCGGGGAGCTGTTTTTT
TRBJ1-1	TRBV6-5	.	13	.	CASSRQLNTEAFF	TGTGCCAGCAGCCGACAGCTGAACACTGAAGCTTTCTTT
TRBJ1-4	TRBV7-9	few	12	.	CASSLTNEKLFF	TGTGCCAGCAGCTTAACAAACGAAAAACTGTTTTTT
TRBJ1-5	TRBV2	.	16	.	CASSDGLDSSNQPQHF	TGTGCCAGCAGTGACGGGCTCGACAGTAGCAATCAGCCCCAGCATTTT
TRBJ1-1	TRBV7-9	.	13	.	CASSYGSNTEAFF	TGTGCCAGCAGCTACGGTTCGAACACTGAAGCTTTCTTT
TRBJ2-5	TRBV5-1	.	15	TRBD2	CASSLGGLAGETQYF	TGCGCCAGCAGCTTGGGAGGACTAGCGGGGGAGACCCAGTACTTC
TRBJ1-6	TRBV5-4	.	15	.	CASSLERSVNSPLHF	TGTGCCAGCAGCTTGGAGAGGAGCGTTAATTCACCCCTCCACTTT
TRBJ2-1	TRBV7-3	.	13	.	CASSLERGGEQFF	TGTGCCAGCAGCCTAGAGAGGGGGGGCGAGCAGTTCTTC
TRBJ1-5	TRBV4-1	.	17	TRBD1	CASSQTITGQGNQPQHF	TGCGCCAGCAGCCAAACTATAACGGGACAGGGAAATCAGCCCCAGCATTTT
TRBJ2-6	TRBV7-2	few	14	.	CASSFSSGANVLTF	TGTGCCAGCAGCTTCAGCTCTGGGGCCAACGTCCTGACTTTC
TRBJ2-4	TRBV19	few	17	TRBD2	CASSIPGLADHKNIQYF	TGTGCCAGTAGTATTCCGGGACTAGCGGACCATAAAAACATTCAGTACTTC
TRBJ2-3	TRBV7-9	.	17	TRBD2	CASSLAVLAGGTDTQYF	TGTGCCAGCAGCTTAGCGGTACTAGCGGGGGGCACAGATACGCAGTATTTT
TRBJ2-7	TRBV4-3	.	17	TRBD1	CASSRDFQGASSYEQYF	TGCGCCAGCAGCCGAGATTTTCAGGGGGCCAGCTCCTACGAGCAGTACTTC
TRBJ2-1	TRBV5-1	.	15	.	CASTLETGSPGEQFF	TGCGCCAGCACCTTGGAAACGGGGTCCCCGGGGGAGCAGTTCTTC
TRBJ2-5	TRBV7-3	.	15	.	CASSLRGNYQETQYF	TGTGCCAGCAGCTTGAGAGGCAACTACCAAGAGACCCAGTACTTC
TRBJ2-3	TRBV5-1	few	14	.	CASSLQGETDTQYF	TGCGCCAGCAGTTTACAGGGAGAAACAGATACGCAGTATTTT
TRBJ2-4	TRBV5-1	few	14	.	CASSLERQTDIQYF	TGCGCCAGCAGCTTGGAAAGGCAAACAGACATTCAGTACTTC
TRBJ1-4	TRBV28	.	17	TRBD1	CASSLFGTGPGSEKLFF	TGTGCCAGCAGTTTATTCGGGACAGGGCCGGGGAGTGAAAAACTGTTTTTT
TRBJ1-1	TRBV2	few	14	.	CASSVYRLNTEAFF	TGTGCCAGCAGTGTCTACAGGCTAAACACTGAAGCTTTCTTT
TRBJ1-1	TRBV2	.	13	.	CASKLEGGTEAFF	TGTGCCAGCAAACTGGAGGGCGGCACTGAAGCTTTCTTT
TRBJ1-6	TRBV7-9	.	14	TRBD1	CASSPTGDGPPLHF	TGTGCCAGCAGCCCAACAGGGGATGGTCCACCCCTCCACTTT
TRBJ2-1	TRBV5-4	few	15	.	CASSAGQSSYNEQFF	TGTGCCAGCAGTGCTGGACAGAGCTCCTACAATGAGCAGTTCTTC
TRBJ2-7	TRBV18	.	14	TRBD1	CASSQDEGAHEQYF	TGTGCCAGCTCCCAGGATGAGGGGGCCCACGAGCAGTACTTC
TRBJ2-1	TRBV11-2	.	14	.	CASSLALSPNEQFF	TGTGCCAGCAGCTTAGCTTTAAGCCCCAATGAGCAGTTCTTC
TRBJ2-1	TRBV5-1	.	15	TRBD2	CASSLGAGVGNEQFF	TGCGCCAGCAGCTTGGGTGCGGGGGTCGGCAATGAGCAGTTCTTC
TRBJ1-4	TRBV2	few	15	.	CASSAGGQLNEKLFF	TGTGCCAGCAGTGCTGGGGGACAACTAAATGAAAAACTGTTTTTT
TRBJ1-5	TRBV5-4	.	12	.	CASSFGSGPQHF	TGTGCCAGCAGCTTCGGGTCGGGGCCCCAGCATTTT
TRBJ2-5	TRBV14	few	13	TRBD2	CASSLGDYETQYF	TGTGCCAGCAGCCTTGGGGACTATGAGACCCAGTACTTC
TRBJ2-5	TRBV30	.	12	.	CATGRAMGTQYF	TGTGCAACAGGCAGGGCCATGGGGACCCAGTACTTC
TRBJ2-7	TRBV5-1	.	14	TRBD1	CASSRGQAGDEQYF	TGCGCCAGCAGCAGGGGACAGGCCGGGGACGAGCAGTACTTC
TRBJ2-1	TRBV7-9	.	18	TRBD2	CASSLPRLAGGVYNEQFF	TGTGCCAGCAGCTTACCCCGGCTAGCGGGGGGGGTCTACAATGAGCAGTTCTTC
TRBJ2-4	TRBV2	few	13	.	CASSELDGGIQYF	TGTGCCAGCAGTGAATTGGACGGGGGCATTCAGTACTTC
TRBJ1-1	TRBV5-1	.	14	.	CASRPDTMNTEAFF	TGCGCCAGCAGGCCGGACACGATGAACACTGAAGCTTTCTTT
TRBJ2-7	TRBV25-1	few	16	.	CASSVSGGASSYEQYF	TGTGCCAGCAGTGTATCGGGGGGCGCCAGCTCCTACGAGCAGTACTTC
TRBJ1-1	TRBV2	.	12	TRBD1	CASRGTATEAFF	TGTGCCAGCAGAGGGACAGCCACTGAAGCTTTCTTT
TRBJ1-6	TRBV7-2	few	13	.	CASSPSSVSPLHF	TGTGCCAGCAGCCCCAGTAGCGTTTCACCCCTCCACTTT
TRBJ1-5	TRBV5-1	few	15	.	CASSLGSTSNQPQHF	TGCGCCAGCAGCTTGGGGAGTACCTCCAATCAGCCCCAGCATTTT
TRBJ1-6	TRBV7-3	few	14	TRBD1	CASGPGQGNSPLHF	TGTGCCAGTGGGCCGGGACAGGGAAATTCACCCCTCCACTTT
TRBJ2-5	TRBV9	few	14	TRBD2	CASSVGAGQETQYF	TGTGCCAGCAGCGTAGGAGCGGGGCAAGAGACCCAGTACTTC